The 32 T cell receptor beta chains in this list originate from one sample, sequenced in a study of blood T cell repertoires in COVID-19. Profiled with immunoSEQ multiplex PCR; TCRdb holds only in-frame clones, not every one. The data contain around 180,000 clones, about 77% of them singletons. Sample: PBMCs or T cells enriched from blood (not recorded which). The source is a woman aged 45-60 years with acute COVID-19.

This chain uses TRBV5-1 with TRBJ2-3, with 8 bases matching TRBD2. The CDR3 loop spans 19 amino acids. The germline V gene encodes CDR1 SGHRS and CDR2 YFSETQ. V gave up 1 base and J gave up 2 bases; unmatched junction bases: 15. CDR3 residues: CASSLKGDRQRGNTDTQYF. The DNA of the CDR3 is TGCGCCAGCAGCTTGAAGGGGGATCGCCAGCGGGGGAACACAGATACGCAGTATTTT.

The chain carries TRBV12-3 or TRBV12-4 and TRBJ1-3; TRBD1 aligns across 9 bases. Trimming took 9 bases from V and 8 from J; bases not matched to a gene: 5. The CDR3 runs 12 residues. The CDR3, as DNA: TGTGCCAGTGGACAGGGGTCGTACACCATATATTTT. Protein: CASGQGSYTIYF.

There are a few counts of this clone. V and J are TRBV28 and TRBJ2-2; tentative D call: TRBD1 (6 bases). Deletions cut 7 bases from V and 1 base from J, with 10 bases between. Germline V gene data show CDR1 as MDHEN and CDR2 as SYDVKM. The CDR3 has 14 residues. The CDR3 region is CASIPGQNTGELFF. DNA of the CDR3: TGTGCCAGCATCCCGGGACAGAACACCGGGGAGCTGTTTTTT.

CDR3 protein: CASSGDRVGQPQHF. Written as DNA, the CDR3 is TGTGCCAGCAGTGGGGACAGGGTCGGGCAGCCCCAGCATTTT. The chain uses TRBV2 and TRBJ1-5; 9 bases match TRBD1. The CDR3 consists of 14 residues. V was pared by 4 bases and J by 7 bases, with 5 bases of the junction left unmatched. Germline V gene lookup returns CDR1 SNHLY and CDR2 FYNNEI.

The J gene is TRBJ2-3, the V gene TRBV7-2; TRBD2 aligns across 7 bases. The trim removed 2 bases at V and 5 bases at J, leaving 13 bases unmatched. Germline lookup yields CDR1 SGHTA and CDR2 FQGNSA. The CDR3 has 17 residues. Here the CDR3 reads CASSLSRAGDPLDTQYF. CDR3 bases: TGTGCCAGCAGCTTAAGTCGCGCGGGGGACCCTCTAGATACGCAGTATTTT.

This chain links TRBV7-2 with TRBJ1-3, with 9 bases that match TRBD1. Germline V lookup: CDR1 SGHTA, CDR2 FQGNSA. Unmatched junction bases numbered 5, after V lost 5 bases and J lost 0 bases. CDR3 length: 16 amino acids. The CDR3, as DNA: TGTGCCAGCAGCCTTGGACAGGGGAACTCTGGAAACACCATATATTTT. Its translation: CASSLGQGNSGNTIYF.

With respect to this clone: Other nucleotide sequences from this sample produce the same CDR3. The CDR3 protein is CASSVGGSTDTQYF. CDR3 in DNA: TGTGCCAGCAGCGTTGGGGGGAGCACAGATACGCAGTATTTT. The chain has TRBV9 and TRBJ2-3; D is perhaps TRBD2 (6 bases). Germline lookup yields CDR1 SGDLS and CDR2 YYNGEE. V was shortened by 2 bases and J by 0 bases, with 7 bases between the two germline ends. This CDR3 spans 14 amino acids.

This clone has just a few counts. The gene calls are TRBV3-1 (or the pseudogene TRBV3-2) and TRBJ1-5; 7 bases agree with TRBD1. Germline V lookup: CDR1 LGHDT, CDR2 YNNKEL (reference sequence). The CDR3 sequence is 18 residues long. V lost 5 bases to trimming and J lost 3 bases; unmatched junction nucleotides: 16. CDR3 in amino acids: CASSYSGGTVLANQPQHF. CDR3 nucleotides: TGTGCCAGCAGCTACTCAGGGGGGACAGTTCTTGCCAATCAGCCCCAGCATTTT.

The chain employs TRBV27 and TRBJ1-2; TRBD1 matches at 7 bases. Germline CDR1 reads MNHEY; CDR2 reads SMNVEV (reference sequence). V was clipped by 2 bases and J by 4 bases; unmatched bases: 7. The CDR3 sequence is 15 residues long. The CDR3 nucleotides read TGTGCCAGCAGTTTACGACAGGGTGGTGGCTATGGCTACACCTTC. Translating gives CASSLRQGGGYGYTF.

The chain carries TRBV27 and TRBJ2-1; D is possibly TRBD2 (5 bases). The germline gives CDR1 MNHEY, CDR2 SMNVEV (reference sequence). This CDR3 has 14 residues. The germline V and J ends were trimmed by 3 bases and 5 bases, with 11 bases remaining between them. CDR3 sequence: CASSFSSGNNEQFF. Here the CDR3 DNA reads TGTGCCAGCAGTTTTTCCAGCGGCAACAATGAGCAGTTCTTC.

This clone is a singleton in its sample. The V gene is TRBV5-1, the J gene TRBJ1-2; 9 bases are a match to TRBD1. The CDR3 loop spans 15 amino acids. Germline-derived CDR1 and CDR2 are SGHRS and YFSETQ. With 2 bases clipped from V and 8 bases from J, the junction kept 10 bases outside the gene matches. CDR3 protein: CASSLGEQGAPGYTF. The CDR3 DNA is TGCGCCAGCAGCTTAGGGGAACAGGGGGCACCCGGCTACACCTTC.

The rearrangement uses TRBV6-1 and TRBJ1-5; D gene uncertain. V gave up 1 base and J gave up 3 bases, with 10 bases separating them. The germline gives CDR1 MNHNS, CDR2 SASEGT. The CDR3 has 15 amino acids. CDR3 amino acids: CASSEGDIVNQPQHF. Written as DNA, the CDR3 is TGTGCCAGCAGTGAAGGCGACATTGTCAATCAGCCCCAGCATTTT.

The V call is TRBV30, the J call TRBJ2-5; tentatively, D is TRBD2 (5 bases). The germline V gene encodes CDR1 GTSNPN and CDR2 SVGIG (reference sequence). CDR3 size: 11 residues. CDR3 region: CGQDFQETQYF. In DNA, the CDR3 is TGTGGTCAGGACTTCCAAGAGACCCAGTACTTC.

CDR3 sequence: CASSRRQGVDEKLFF. The DNA for the CDR3 is TGTGCCAGCAGCCGGCGACAGGGAGTAGATGAAAAACTGTTTTTT. This chain links TRBV3-1 (or the pseudogene TRBV3-2) with TRBJ1-4; TRBD1 matches at 7 bases. CDR1 is LGHDT and CDR2 is YNNKEL in the germline V gene (reference sequence). The J segment lost 6 bases and the V segment lost 4 bases, leaving 8 bases of the junction unmatched. The CDR3 is made up of 15 amino acids.

The J gene is TRBJ2-1, the V gene TRBV11-2; perhaps TRBD2 as D (7 bases). V was shortened by 1 base and J by 8 bases, with 15 bases between the two germline ends. Germline V lookup: CDR1 SGHAT, CDR2 FQNNGV. There are 15 residues in the CDR3. The CDR3 protein is CASSLGPGEGYEQFF. The DNA for the CDR3 is TGTGCCAGCAGCTTAGGCCCAGGGGAGGGTTATGAGCAGTTCTTC.

The chain links TRBV7-9 to TRBJ1-1; D gene ambiguous. V was cut by 0 bases and J by 1 base, with 9 bases left in between. CDR1 and CDR2 (germline): SEHNR, FQNEAQ (reference sequence). The CDR3 runs to 15 residues. This CDR3 reads CASSLAAGKNTEAFF. The CDR3 DNA sequence: TGTGCCAGCAGCTTAGCTGCGGGGAAGAACACTGAAGCTTTCTTT.

The V and J genes are TRBV10-3 and TRBJ1-4; 9 nucleotides align to TRBD1. Looked up from germline, CDR1 is ENHRY and CDR2 is SYGVKD. Trimming took 6 bases from V and 5 from J; bases not matched to a gene: 7. The CDR3 is 15 amino acids. This CDR3 reads CAIRGQGWENEKLFF. CDR3 nucleotide sequence: TGTGCCATCAGGGGACAGGGATGGGAAAATGAAAAACTGTTTTTT.

The chain uses TRBV6-5 and TRBJ2-2; no firm D call. Germline V gene data show CDR1 as MNHEY and CDR2 as SVGAGI. There are 13 residues in the CDR3. V lost 2 bases, J lost 7 bases, and 8 bases lay in between. The CDR3 region has the DNA TGTGCCAGCAGTTACGGTACTTACGGGGAGCTGTTTTTT. It is translated as CASSYGTYGELFF.

The chain joins TRBV28 to TRBJ1-5; 7 bases map to TRBD1. The CDR3 totals 20 residues. Germline V gene sequence: CDR1 MDHEN, CDR2 SYDVKM. Unmatched junction bases numbered 15, after V lost 1 base and J lost 0 bases. DNA for the CDR3: TGTGCCAGCAGTTTATCGTTCTCCCGGGACAGCTCTTATAGCAATCAGCCCCAGCATTTT. Its protein product is CASSLSFSRDSSYSNQPQHF.

This rearrangement joins TRBV15 to TRBJ1-2, with 7 bases identical to TRBD1. The CDR3 contains 14 residues. V was pared by 8 bases and J by 2 bases, with 8 bases of the junction left unmatched. Germline V lookup: CDR1 LNHNV, CDR2 YYDKDF (reference sequence). The chain's CDR3 is CATGDRGPNYGYTF. The CDR3 coding sequence is TGTGCCACCGGAGATAGGGGGCCGAACTATGGCTACACCTTC.

This rearrangement joins TRBV3-1 (or the pseudogene TRBV3-2) to TRBJ1-3; D is undetermined. The germline gives CDR1 LGHDT, CDR2 YNNKEL (reference sequence). The ends were cut back, 4 bases at V and 0 bases at J, with 10 bases in the middle. The CDR3 has 15 amino acids. CDR3 bases: TGTGCCAGCAGCCTTCCTGGGAGCTCTGGAAACACCATATATTTT. It specifies CASSLPGSSGNTIYF.

This chain links TRBV24-1 with TRBJ2-3, with TRBD1 as a possible D gene (6 bases). Per the germline V gene, CDR1 is KGHDR and CDR2 is SFDVKD. The CDR3 has 15 amino acids. The V end lost 11 bases, the J end lost 2 bases, and 19 bases lay between the germline ends. The CDR3 sequence is CAILNRDTFTDTQYF. The CDR3 DNA reads as TGTGCCATCCTCAACCGGGACACTTTCACAGATACGCAGTATTTT.

This clone appeared a single time. The chain combines TRBV24-1 with TRBJ1-2; D not certain. The CDR3 extends over 14 amino acids. Trimming removed 10 bases at V and 5 bases at J, with 19 bases between. Germline CDR1 is KGHDR and CDR2 is SFDVKD. In DNA, the CDR3 is TGTGCCACAAGCTCCACGGGGTCTGGGTATGGCTACACCTTC. Translation: CATSSTGSGYGYTF.

This rearrangement joins TRBV7-9 to TRBJ2-3; D unresolved. Germline values: CDR1 SEHNR, CDR2 FQNEAQ (reference sequence). The CDR3 consists of 12 residues. V lost 1 base, J lost 6 bases, and 5 bases lay in between. The CDR3 bases are TGTGCCAGCAGCTTAGATGCGGATACGCAGTATTTT. It translates to CASSLDADTQYF.

V and J are TRBV29-1 and TRBJ2-1; 10 bases match TRBD2. The ends lost 4 bases at V and 6 bases at J; junction bases unmatched: 12. Germline V gene lookup returns CDR1 SQVTM and CDR2 ANQGSEA. CDR3 size: 16 residues. CDR3 amino acids: CSVGGISGGTFNEQFF. The CDR3 nucleotides are TGCAGCGTTGGAGGGATTAGCGGGGGGACCTTCAATGAGCAGTTCTTC.

The rearrangement links TRBV6-5 to TRBJ1-2; TRBD1 agrees at 10 bases. Germline lookup yields CDR1 MNHEY and CDR2 SVGAGI. This CDR3 is built from 15 residues. J was trimmed by 3 bases and V by 6 bases; bases with no gene match: 7. The CDR3 spells CASSLEGTGDYGYTF. DNA for the CDR3: TGTGCCAGCAGCCTCGAGGGGACAGGGGACTATGGCTACACCTTC.

This chain connects TRBV6-5 to TRBJ1-5, with 9 positions matching TRBD1. There are 16 residues in the CDR3. Germline CDR1 MNHEY, CDR2 SVGAGI. V dropped 1 base and J dropped 1; count of bases not matched to a gene: 2. The CDR3 nucleotides read TGTGCCAGCAGTTACTTTGGACAGGGGAGCAATCAGCCCCAGCATTTT. Its protein product is CASSYFGQGSNQPQHF.

CDR3 residues: CASSLAVSSGGAYEQYV. CDR3 DNA: TGTGCCAGCAGCCTAGCCGTTAGTAGCGGGGGGGCCTACGAGCAGTACGTC. The genes are TRBV7-2 and TRBJ2-7; 11 nucleotides align to TRBD2. The CDR3 sequence is 17 residues long. Germline V CDR1 and CDR2: SGHTA, FQGNSA.

The chain is built from TRBV19 and TRBJ1-3, with no clear D. The V and J ends lost 3 bases and 0 bases respectively, with 12 bases between them. CDR1 is LNHDA, CDR2 SQIVND, per germline (reference sequence). The CDR3 extends over 16 amino acids. CDR3 sequence (DNA): TGTGCCAGTAGTATGCGGGGTTTGGGCTCTGGAAACACCATATATTTT. Residues: CASSMRGLGSGNTIYF.

The rearrangement links TRBV6-1 to TRBJ1-5; D is undetermined. Germline V gene lookup returns CDR1 MNHNS and CDR2 SASEGT. V lost 1 base, J lost 7 bases, and 14 bases lay in between. CDR3 length equals 15 residues. CDR3: CASSEGPAGGQPQHF. The CDR3 region has the DNA TGTGCCAGCAGTGAAGGTCCGGCAGGAGGACAGCCCCAGCATTTT.

In this sample, this clone turned up a few times. The chain combines TRBV4-2 with TRBJ1-1, with 12 bases that match TRBD1. V lost 3 bases to trimming and J lost 6 bases; unmatched junction nucleotides: 8. The CDR3 contains 16 residues. Germline values: CDR1 LGHNA, CDR2 YNFKEQ. CDR3 region: CASSQMPGTGGSEAFF. The DNA for the CDR3 is TGTGCCAGCAGCCAGATGCCCGGGACAGGGGGCTCTGAAGCTTTCTTT.

CDR3 region: CASSLSNYGYTF. CDR3 nucleotides: TGTGCCAGCAGTTTGTCGAACTATGGCTACACCTTC. This chain connects TRBV28 to TRBJ1-2; D remains ambiguous. Looked up from germline, CDR1 is MDHEN and CDR2 is SYDVKM. The CDR3 loop spans 12 amino acids. The germline V and J ends were trimmed by 3 bases and 2 bases, with 4 bases remaining between them.